This T cell receptor beta chain was recovered during a study of shared clonotypes between healthy human individuals. General study results and limits: Memory subsets generally showed lower estimated richness than naive subsets.

Sequenced by immunoSEQ multiplex PCR; TCRdb stores in-frame clones only, minus some. The table has some 550,000 clones, almost 97% seen once; the top ten hold less than 0.065%. Germline V lookup: CDR1 SGDLS, CDR2 YYNGEE. Trimming cost V 3 bases and J 5 bases, with 18 bases left between them. This CDR3 contains 15 residues. On this clone: Its specificity is not known.

The sample comprised naive CD4+ T cells sorted from blood. The subset denotes: CD45RA+ positively selected. The chain uses TRBV9 and TRBJ2-7, with a tentative D call TRBD2 (7 bases). The source of this sequence is a young woman in good health. The CDR3 protein is CASSADLGGPNEQYF. DNA of the CDR3: TGTGCCAGCAGCGCCGACTTGGGGGGGCCGAACGAGCAGTACTTC.